The clone carrying this TCR beta chain was observed a handful of times. Per the original methods: Amplification with reference gene primers provided the estimates of nucleated cell counts. Measured with immunoSEQ multiplex PCR; TCRdb has only the in-frame clones, and not every one. The V and J calls and clone size come from that table; D and trimming were worked out from the DNA. The sample contains 200,000 or so clones, 65% to 90% of which appear only once. This sample stems from a study of blood T cell repertoires in COVID-19. Looking at the study overall: Collection of acute and convalescent COVID-19 samples took place in the United States, Italy and Spain.

The V and J ends lost 3 bases and 3 bases respectively, with 10 bases between them. There are 14 residues in the CDR3. Germline V CDR1 and CDR2: SGHNT, YYREEE (reference sequence). This chain joins TRBV5-4 and TRBJ2-1, with D perhaps matching TRBD1 (5 bases). This receptor was taken from a man older than 75 with acute or convalescent COVID-19. The specimen sequenced was peripheral blood. The CDR3 nucleotides read TGTGCCAGCAGCTCTAAAGACAGCTACAATGAGCAGTTCTTC. This encodes CASSSKDSYNEQFF.